This TCR beta chain originates from a study of OX40 agonist ivuxolimab in advanced cancers. Study-level findings and limits: The study found that CD8+ T cells averaged more expanded clones than CD4+. The authors did not determine the antigen specificity of the expanded peripheral T cells. Dosing at 0.1 to 3.0 mg/kg was accompanied by clonal expansion of CD4+ and CD8+ blood T cells by week 6.

Using immunoSEQ multiplex PCR, the repertoire was profiled, and TCRdb retains in-frame clones only, with some absent. The sample includes about 57,000 clones, 85% to 95% of them seen just once. A note on this clone: The antigen is not known.

The CDR3 spans 10 residues. Trimming shortened V by 10 bases and J by 4 bases, and 8 bases separated the two germline ends. CDR1 MGHDK and CDR2 SYGVNS come from the germline V gene. The material was CD4+ or CD8+ T cells sorted from blood, obtained in a trial of the OX40 agonist ivuxolimab. The chain links TRBV25-1 to TRBJ2-7, with D unclear. The sequence was collected from an adult with an advanced solid tumor such as melanoma, head and neck, liver or kidney cancer. CDR3 loop: CATSAYEQYF. The CDR3 DNA follows: TGTGCCACGTCAGCTTACGAGCAGTACTTC.